Listed below are T cell receptor beta chains from one sample, sequenced in a study of PD-1 blockade in mismatch repair-deficient tumors. The assay was immunoSEQ multiplex PCR, and TCRdb's table has in-frame clones only and misses some. There are some 120,000 clones in the sample; 88% occur only once, and 12% lies in the top ten. Material: peripheral blood, obtained approximately 73 weeks after starting pembrolizumab. These TCRs come from an adult with mismatch repair-deficient cancer. Each CDR3 is given with its conserved first and last residue. The D gene is left open where the match is weak. A row's size may be missing; if present it is once, few, many or a size class.

v_gene	abundance	j_gene	d_gene	CDR3nt	CDR3aa
TRBV10-1	-	TRBJ2-7	TRBD1	TGCGCCAGCCCGGACAGGGGGCGAGAGGACGAGCAGTACTTC	CASPDRGREDEQYF
TRBV7-9	few	TRBJ1-3	-	TGTGCCAGCAGCACCGACTACACCATATATTTT	CASSTDYTIYF
TRBV21-1	-	TRBJ1-2	-	TGTGCCAGCATCACGCTCACAGTGCCTTATGGCTACACCTTC	CASITLTVPYGYTF
TRBV4-2	-	TRBJ1-2	-	TGTGCCAGCAGCCCCACCGGTGGTCGCGGATATGGCTACACCTTC	CASSPTGGRGYGYTF
TRBV10-3	-	TRBJ2-7	-	TGTGCCATCAGCGGGAGCTACGAGCAGTACTTC	CAISGSYEQYF
TRBV12-5	-	TRBJ2-5	-	TGTGCTAGTGGTCTTATTCAGGAAGGGCAAGAGACCCAGTACTTC	CASGLIQEGQETQYF
TRBV7-9	-	TRBJ2-7	-	TGTGCCAGCAGCTTATACGGGCAGGGTAACTCCTACGAGCAGTACTTC	CASSLYGQGNSYEQYF
TRBV7-9	-	TRBJ1-4	-	TGTGCCAGCAGCCCGGACGGGAAAAGGAATGAAAAACTGTTTTTT	CASSPDGKRNEKLFF
TRBV6-9	-	TRBJ2-5	-	TGTGCCAGCAGCCAGCAGGGTTGTGAGGAGACCCAGTACTTC	CASSQQGCEETQYF
TRBV6-6	-	TRBJ2-7	TRBD2	TGTGCCAGCAGTTACTCTGGACTAGCCCTCTACGAGCAGTACTTC	CASSYSGLALYEQYF